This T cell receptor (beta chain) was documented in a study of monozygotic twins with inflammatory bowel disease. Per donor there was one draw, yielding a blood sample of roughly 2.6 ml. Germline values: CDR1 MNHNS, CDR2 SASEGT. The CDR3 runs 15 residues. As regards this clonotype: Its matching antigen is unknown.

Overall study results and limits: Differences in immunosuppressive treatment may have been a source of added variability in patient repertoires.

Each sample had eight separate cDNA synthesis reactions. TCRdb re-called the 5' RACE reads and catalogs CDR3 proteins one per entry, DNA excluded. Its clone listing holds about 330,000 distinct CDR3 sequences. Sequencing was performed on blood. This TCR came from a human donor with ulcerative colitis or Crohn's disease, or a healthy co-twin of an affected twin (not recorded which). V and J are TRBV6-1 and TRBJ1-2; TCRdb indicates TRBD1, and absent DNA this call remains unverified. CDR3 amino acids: CASSPPLWGKDGYTF.